A single sample is the source of the 16 T cell receptor beta chains below, sequenced in a study of CD8+ T cells in alopecia areata. Extracted from the samples, RNA was reverse transcribed into cDNA to serve as the sequencing template. Using immunoSEQ multiplex PCR, the repertoire was profiled, and TCRdb retains in-frame clones only, with some absent. The data show 75,000 to 100,000 clones, with roughly 42% seen just once and about 0.79% held by the top ten. The material sequenced was CD4+ T cells sorted from blood. The receptors were gathered from a human donor with alopecia areata.

This clone was observed a handful of times. The chain couples TRBV7-2 to TRBJ2-3; 8 bases agree with TRBD2. Germline CDR1 is SGHTA and CDR2 is FQGNSA. The CDR3 consists of 13 residues. V lost 6 bases to trimming and J lost 2 bases; unmatched junction nucleotides: 1. CDR3 in amino acids: CASRLAVTDTQYF. The CDR3 bases are TGTGCCAGCAGACTAGCGGTCACAGATACGCAGTATTTT.

The table lists this clone with a few counts. The chain links TRBV7-9 to TRBJ2-5; 7 positions agree with TRBD2. The V and J ends lost 0 bases and 5 bases, in that order; junction bases with no gene match: 3. The CDR3 extends over 14 amino acids. CDR1 is SEHNR and CDR2 is FQNEAQ in the germline V gene (reference sequence). The CDR3 here is CASSLATGRETQYF. The CDR3 nucleotides are TGTGCCAGCAGCTTAGCCACCGGGAGGGAGACCCAGTACTTC.

Only a few counts were recorded for this clone. The chain uses TRBV5-1 and TRBJ2-3; TRBD1 matches 11 bases. The V and J ends lost 0 bases and 6 bases, in that order; junction bases with no gene match: 3. The CDR3 spans 15 residues. Germline lookup yields CDR1 SGHRS and CDR2 YFSETQ. The CDR3 coding sequence is TGCGCCAGCAGCTTGGATGGGACAGGGGGTGATACGCAGTATTTT. This gives the protein CASSLDGTGGDTQYF.

This chain links TRBV20-1 with TRBJ1-2, with D perhaps matching TRBD1 (5 bases). The CDR3 spans 11 residues. In germline, CDR1 is DFQATT, CDR2 SNEGSKA (reference sequence). V gave up 2 bases and J gave up 8 bases, with 9 bases separating them. CDR3 nucleotides: TGCAGTGCTAGATACCAGGGAGGCTACACCTTC. As protein: CSARYQGGYTF.

This chain connects TRBV11-2 to TRBJ1-2; 7 bases fit TRBD1. This CDR3 is 12 amino acids long. Germline CDR1 is SGHAT and CDR2 is FQNNGV. With V trimmed by 5 bases and J by 9 bases, 6 bases remained unmatched. The CDR3 sequence: CASSPGTVSYTF. CDR3 sequence (DNA): TGTGCCAGCAGCCCGGGGACAGTGAGCTACACCTTC.

This clone was recorded a few times. This chain links TRBV23-1 with TRBJ1-2, with D unresolved. TRBV23-1 is classed as an ORF, of uncertain function. V was shortened by 4 bases and J by 5 bases, with 14 bases between the two germline ends. The CDR3 runs 14 residues. CDR3 coding DNA: TGCGCCAGCAGTCGTGTACCCGTGGGGTATGGCTACACCTTC. Translated, it gives CASSRVPVGYGYTF.

CDR3 sequence reads: CSISGTSNNEQFF. DNA of the CDR3: TGCAGCATTTCCGGGACTAGCAATAATGAGCAGTTCTTC. This chain uses TRBV29-1 with TRBJ2-1; 9 positions match TRBD2. Per the germline V gene, CDR1 is SQVTM and CDR2 is ANQGSEA. This CDR3 spans 13 amino acids. V gave up 8 bases and J gave up 7 bases; unmatched junction bases: 9.

The chain carries TRBV18 and TRBJ2-1; D not certain. The CDR3 totals 12 residues. Germline V gene lookup returns CDR1 KGHSH and CDR2 LQKENI. V lost 5 bases and J 5 bases, leaving 7 bases between the germline ends. Here the CDR3 DNA reads TGTGCCAGCTCAGTGACGAACAATGAGCAGTTCTTC. Amino acids: CASSVTNNEQFF.

The genes are TRBV29-1 and TRBJ2-3, with D perhaps being TRBD1 or TRBD2 (5 bases each). This CDR3 has 13 amino acids. The germline V gene encodes CDR1 SQVTM and CDR2 ANQGSEA. V lost 3 bases to trimming and J lost 6 bases, with 13 bases between them. This CDR3 reads CSVEGTARDTQYF. In DNA, the CDR3 is TGCAGCGTTGAGGGGACCGCACGCGATACGCAGTATTTT.

This clone turned up a few times. This rearrangement joins TRBV27 to TRBJ2-7; D is unclear. Germline loops: CDR1 MNHEY, CDR2 SMNVEV (reference sequence). Trimming removed 6 bases at V and 4 bases at J, with 25 bases between. CDR3 size: 17 residues. The CDR3 spells CASRTHSSWGSRYEQYF. For the CDR3, the DNA is TGTGCCAGCAGGACACACTCTAGTTGGGGAAGTCGGTACGAGCAGTACTTC.

The chain has TRBV30 and TRBJ1-3; no clear D. Germline V CDR1 and CDR2: GTSNPN, SVGIG (reference sequence). The CDR3 sequence is 12 residues long. V lost 4 bases and J lost 0, with 4 bases in between. The CDR3 DNA reads as TGTGCCTGGACAACCTCTGGAAACACCATATATTTT. Its protein product is CAWTTSGNTIYF. Combining the CDR3 with reference TRBV30 and TRBJ1-3 gives the whole variable domain SQTIHQWPATLVQPVGSPLSLECTVEGTSNPNLYWYRQAAGRGLQLLFYSVGIGQISSEVPQNLSASRPQDRQFILSSKKLLLSDSGFYLCAWTTSGNTIYFGEGSWLTVV.

V is TRBV27 and J is TRBJ1-4, with D unresolved. This CDR3 has 16 amino acids. V was shortened by 5 bases and J by 3 bases, with 16 bases between the two germline ends. Germline loops: CDR1 MNHEY, CDR2 SMNVEV (reference sequence). The CDR3 reads CASSQRVWHPNEKLFF. CDR3 bases: TGTGCCAGCAGTCAAAGGGTGTGGCATCCTAATGAAAAACTGTTTTTT.

V usage is TRBV30 and J usage is TRBJ2-7; TRBD1 or TRBD2 may be the D gene (6 bases each). Germline V gene data show CDR1 as GTSNPN and CDR2 as SVGIG (reference sequence). Trimming stripped 3 bases from V and 9 bases from J, with 12 bases between. The CDR3 spans 11 residues. CDR3 residues: CAWSGGGGQYF. The CDR3 DNA follows: TGTGCCTGGAGCGGCGGAGGGGGGCAGTACTTC.

This sequence joins TRBV11-2 and TRBJ2-7; TRBD2 agrees at 10 bases. The V and J ends lost 5 bases and 0 bases, in that order; junction bases with no gene match: 7. This CDR3 has 16 residues. Germline V gene data show CDR1 as SGHAT and CDR2 as FQNNGV. The CDR3 sequence: CASSILSGRSSYEQYF. The CDR3 coding sequence is TGTGCCAGCAGCATCCTTAGCGGGAGGAGCTCCTACGAGCAGTACTTC.

As concerns this clone: The identical CDR3 is also encoded by other nucleotide sequences in the sample. The chain couples TRBV30 to TRBJ1-1; unclear D gene. V lost 7 bases to trimming and J lost 4 bases, with 10 bases between them. This CDR3 spans 11 amino acids. The germline CDR1 and CDR2 sequences are GTSNPN and SVGIG (reference sequence). The CDR3 is CAFDRGTEAFF. CDR3 coding DNA: TGTGCCTTTGATCGGGGCACTGAAGCTTTCTTT.

The gene calls are TRBV6-5 and TRBJ2-3; no firm D call. Trimming shortened V by 0 bases and J by 0 bases, and 10 bases separated the two germline ends. Germline loops: CDR1 MNHEY, CDR2 SVGAGI. This CDR3 contains 16 residues. CDR3 residues: CASSYSIDPSTDTQYF. The CDR3 nucleotides read TGTGCCAGCAGTTACTCGATAGACCCTAGCACAGATACGCAGTATTTT.